This T cell receptor beta chain was found in a study of T cells after yellow fever vaccination (dated by TCRdb to between 2018 and 2021). With respect to the entire study: The SMART-Seq v4 Ultra Low Input RNA kit was used to prepare libraries from fractions with low cell numbers. Two healthy male donors, one aged 18 to 30 and one aged 30 to 40 years, made up the cohort. To track T-cell clones before and after primary and booster YFV17D yellow fever vaccination, bulk TCR alpha and beta repertoires were sequenced longitudinally. Bulk PBMC replicates and cell subsets were isolated from blood drawn at multiple timepoints before and after both primary and secondary immunization. Overall study results and their limits: The secondary T-cell response was weaker than the primary response but faster, peaking on day 5 instead of day 15. Most clones expanded after primary vaccination (around 97% of CD4 and 88% of CD8) were re-detected after the booster, suggesting that broad memory maintenance occurred. Only a couple of donors were included in the study, so the extent to which the findings can be generalized is limited. Computational filtering was needed because FACS-sorted repertoires could contain abundant contaminating clonotypes from the bulk population. A small fraction of clonotypes showed up in both the CD4 and CD8 compartments, probably as a result of convergent recombination.

Instrument used: Illumina NovaSeq 6000. TCR cDNA was made using 5'RACE template switching, a step that added a universal primer site and unique molecular identifiers. Priming of cDNA synthesis was performed from both the TCR alpha and TCR beta constant segments. Library amplification used two PCR steps, and the second PCR step added sample barcodes and sequencing adapters. Libraries were sequenced on Illumina HiSeq 2500 (2x100 bp) or NovaSeq (2x150 bp). The original methods were these. Reads were demultiplexed and collapsed into UMI consensus sequences with MIGEC, and V(D)J alignment was performed with MiXCR. Using edgeR on replicate PBMC samples, clonotypes were called vaccine-responding if FDR was below 0.01 and the log2 fold change was above 5 up to day 15. Each bulk clonotype was labeled CD4 or CD8 based on which sequenced repertoire, CD4 or CD8, contained the clonotype at higher abundance. TCRdb reprocessed the public reads (quality trimming at Q25 with fastp, clone calling with MiXCR) and kept in-frame beta chains. Duplicate CDR3 protein sequences are folded into a single record with the most common DNA and genes. The V and J calls reflect TCRdb's pipeline rather than the authors' work. This sample is represented by approximately 240,000 distinct CDR3 sequences; about 3.7% of them were singletons. 15% to 20% of the sample comes from the top ten.

This clonotype was recorded many times. Its antigen remains undetermined. Base qualities are not recorded, but no much larger clone differs from it by a single base. This sample's treatment or condition label indicates: live attenuated yellow fever vaccine strain. At each blood-draw timepoint, two biological replicates of bulk PBMCs were collected. A standard Ficoll-Paque protocol was used to isolate PBMCs from peripheral blood. TriZol was used to extract RNA from bulk PBMCs, CD4 and CD8 fractions, and dextramer-positive and dextramer-negative fractions. V is pared back by 6 bases and J by 2 bases, with 19 bases lying between the germline termini. CDR3 length: 16 amino acids, cysteine to phenylalanine. Only the CDR3 part of the read is kept: 48 bases, read in frame from the first base. The CDR1 and CDR2 encoded by the germline V gene are SGHRS and YFSETQ.

This TCR was recovered from a man between 18 and 29 years old who received the YFV17D yellow fever vaccine. Sample: PBMCs, taken 15 days after the yellow fever booster vaccination. The chain links TRBV5-1 with TRBJ2-3; no D gene is confidently identified. The CDR3 protein is CASTTAGLGLTDTQYF. The bases are TGCGCCAGCACCACCGCTGGGCTAGGTCTCACAGATACGCAGTATTTT.